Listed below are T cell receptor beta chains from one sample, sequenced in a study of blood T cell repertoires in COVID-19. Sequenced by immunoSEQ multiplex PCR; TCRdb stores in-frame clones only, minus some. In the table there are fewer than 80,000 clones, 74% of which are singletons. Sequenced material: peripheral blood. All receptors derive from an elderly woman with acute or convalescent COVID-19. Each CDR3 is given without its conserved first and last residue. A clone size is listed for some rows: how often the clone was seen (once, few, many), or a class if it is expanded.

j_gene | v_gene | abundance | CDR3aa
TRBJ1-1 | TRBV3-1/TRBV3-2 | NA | ASSPPDIDPRTEAF
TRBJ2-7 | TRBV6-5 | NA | ASSSLLADGQY
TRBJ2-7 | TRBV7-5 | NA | VRTDPGVGTYEQY
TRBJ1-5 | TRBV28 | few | ASSSRTGGLRQPQH
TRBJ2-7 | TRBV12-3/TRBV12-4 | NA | ASSLGSYEQY
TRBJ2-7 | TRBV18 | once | ASSPTGEGSYEQY
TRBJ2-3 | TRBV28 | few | ASSLAGATDTQY
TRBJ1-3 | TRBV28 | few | ASSSGLNSGNTIY
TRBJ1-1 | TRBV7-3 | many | ASSSGTEAF
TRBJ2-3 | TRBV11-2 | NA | ASSSADTQY
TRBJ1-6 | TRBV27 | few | ASSRFQAAGAYNSPLH
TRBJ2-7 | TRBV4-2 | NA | ASSQSRDRGQSEQY
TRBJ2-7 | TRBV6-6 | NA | ASSQRTGGGYEQY
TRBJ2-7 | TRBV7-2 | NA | ASSKRGGGYEQY
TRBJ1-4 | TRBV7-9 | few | ASSFSNEKLF
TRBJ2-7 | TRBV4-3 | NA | ASSQGRDRATYEQY
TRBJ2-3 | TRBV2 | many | ASSEASGTGTDTQY
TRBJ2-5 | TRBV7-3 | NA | ASSQGLARQETQY
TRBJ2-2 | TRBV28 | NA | ASRGTGAGELF
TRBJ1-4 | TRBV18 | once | ASSFTGDPNEKLF
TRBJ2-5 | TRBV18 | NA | ASSPPTGDGETQY